The 21 T cell receptor beta chains listed next were all sequenced from one sample in a study of cytomegalovirus exposure and HLA in healthy donors. PCR used 60 Vbeta primers and 13 Jbeta primers. Measured with immunoSEQ multiplex PCR; TCRdb has only the in-frame clones, and not every one. This sample has over 150,000 clones, with 77% found just once. The sequenced sample was PBMCs. These receptors were collected from a woman aged 60-75 years in good health and CMV-seropositive.

This chain links TRBV5-6 with TRBJ1-4; D ambiguous. This CDR3 has 15 residues. Germline CDR1 reads SGHDT; CDR2 reads YYEEEE. The ends were cut back, 5 bases at V and 3 bases at J, with 14 bases in the middle. CDR3 DNA: TGTGCCAGCAGTTCGCCACATTCCTCTAATGAAAAACTGTTTTTT. Encoded protein: CASSSPHSSNEKLFF.

The CDR3 reads CASSVDPGGRQPQHF. CDR3 nucleotide sequence: TGTGCCAGCAGCGTAGATCCGGGGGGCCGTCAGCCCCAGCATTTT. This sequence joins TRBV9 and TRBJ1-5, with D perhaps TRBD1 (6 bases). V lost 0 bases, J lost 6 bases, and 13 bases lay in between. The CDR3 is made up of 15 amino acids. CDR1 is SGDLS and CDR2 is YYNGEE in the germline V gene. Full variable domain (rest looked up from reference TRBV9 and TRBJ1-5): DSGVTQTPKHLITATGQRVTLRCSPRSGDLSVYWYQQSLDQGLQFLIQYYNGEERAKGNILERFSAQQFPDLHSELNLSSLELGDSALYFCASSVDPGGRQPQHFGDGTRLSIL.

The chain combines TRBV2 with TRBJ1-4; TRBD1 is a possible D gene (5 bases). The germline V gene encodes CDR1 SNHLY and CDR2 FYNNEI. Trimming pared 6 bases from V and 5 bases from J, leaving 13 bases between. CDR3 length: 14 residues. CDR3 protein: CASRDRGYNEKLFF. The CDR3 DNA reads as TGTGCCAGCAGAGATAGGGGTTACAATGAAAAACTGTTTTTT.

This clone has just a few counts. For the CDR3, the DNA is TGTGCCAGCAGCCAAGATTCAGGGGGCCCACGCTCTGGAAACACCATATATTTT. It specifies CASSQDSGGPRSGNTIYF. This chain links TRBV14 with TRBJ1-3; 8 nucleotides match TRBD1. V was pared by 0 bases and J by 0 bases, with 7 bases of the junction left unmatched. This CDR3 region has 18 residues. Germline assignment: CDR1 SGHDN and CDR2 FVKESK.

The J gene is TRBJ2-3, the V gene TRBV28, with 13 bases aligning to TRBD2. CDR3 length: 20 amino acids. Unmatched junction bases numbered 20, after V lost 5 bases and J lost 6 bases. CDR1 and CDR2 from the germline V gene are MDHEN and SYDVKM. The CDR3 DNA sequence: TGTGCCAGCAGTCTACCTTACTCCGGACTAGCGGGAGAGTCGGCCGATACGCAGTATTTT. This gives the protein CASSLPYSGLAGESADTQYF.

The rearrangement joins TRBV6-6 to TRBJ1-1; D unclear. This CDR3 region has 13 residues. CDR1 MNHNY and CDR2 SVGAGI come from the germline V gene (reference sequence). Trimming took 5 bases from V and 0 from J, leaving 7 bases between them. CDR3 sequence: CASSAYMNTEAFF. CDR3 in DNA: TGTGCCAGCAGTGCGTATATGAACACTGAAGCTTTCTTT.

The chain is built from TRBV19 and TRBJ2-1; D unclear. This CDR3 has 13 residues. With 7 bases removed from V and 2 bases from J, the gap between germline ends came to 9 bases. Germline V CDR1 and CDR2: LNHDA, SQIVND (reference sequence). The CDR3 DNA is TGTGCCAGTATATTAGTAGCCTACAATGAGCAGTTCTTC. It yields the protein CASILVAYNEQFF.

This chain links TRBV28 with TRBJ1-2; 11 bases fit TRBD1. V dropped 5 bases and J dropped 4; count of bases not matched to a gene: 6. Germline CDR1 reads MDHEN; CDR2 reads SYDVKM. CDR3 length: 15 residues. The CDR3 region has the DNA TGTGCCAGCAGTCCCCGGACAGGGGGCGTCTATGGCTACACCTTC. It specifies CASSPRTGGVYGYTF.

This clone was counted only a few times. V and J are TRBV28 and TRBJ2-4; D is perhaps TRBD1 (5 bases). Looked up from germline, CDR1 is MDHEN and CDR2 is SYDVKM. V was trimmed by 5 bases and J by 3 bases, leaving 5 bases between them. The CDR3 extends over 12 amino acids. The CDR3 is CASSTGKNIQYF. The CDR3 nucleotides read TGTGCCAGCAGTACAGGCAAAAACATTCAGTACTTC.

V gene TRBV19 combines with J gene TRBJ2-5, with a weak D call TRBD2 (6 bases). The J call may not be correct, given that the DNA end is closer to TRBJ2-7. Germline V gene sequence: CDR1 LNHDA, CDR2 SQIVND (reference sequence). This CDR3 region has 15 residues. This chain's CDR3 is CASSITSYRDSEQYF. The CDR3 DNA reads as TGTGCCAGTAGTATTACTAGCTACCGAGACTCCGAGCAGTACTTC.

The chain links TRBV5-1 to TRBJ2-1, with 13 bases lining up with TRBD2. The CDR3 consists of 15 residues. Trimming took 4 bases from V and 7 from J; bases not matched to a gene: 5. Germline assignment: CDR1 SGHRS and CDR2 YFSETQ. Written as DNA, the CDR3 is TGCGCCAGCAGCCCGGGACTAGCGGGAAGAAATGAGCAGTTCTTC. Translating it yields CASSPGLAGRNEQFF.

This chain joins TRBV4-3 and TRBJ1-1; TRBD1 might be the D (5 bases). This CDR3 is 18 amino acids long. Per the germline V gene, CDR1 is LGHNA and CDR2 is YSLEER. Between the trimmed V and J ends, which lost 0 bases and 2 bases, there was a span of 19 bases. The CDR3 bases are TGCGCCAGCAGCCAAGATTTCAGGGAACGGTACTTCAACACTGAAGCTTTCTTT. This gives the protein CASSQDFRERYFNTEAFF.

J is TRBJ2-5 and V is TRBV5-1; 10 nucleotides agree with TRBD1. The J call may not be correct, given that the DNA end is closer to TRBJ2-7. Germline lookup yields CDR1 SGHRS and CDR2 YFSETQ. This CDR3 spans 14 amino acids. The CDR3 is CASQPGQGGYEQYF. CDR3 DNA sequence: TGCGCCAGCCAACCCGGACAGGGGGGCTACGAGCAGTACTTC.

V gene TRBV7-9 combines with J gene TRBJ1-3; D not resolved. The CDR3 runs to 15 residues. Germline CDR1 and CDR2: SEHNR and FQNEAQ (reference sequence). The V gene lost 7 bases and the J gene lost 0 bases, with 13 bases spanning the gap. The CDR3 sequence: CASTLIQSSGNTIYF. CDR3 sequence (DNA): TGTGCCAGCACCCTAATACAGAGCTCTGGAAACACCATATATTTT. Combining the CDR3 with reference TRBV7-9 and TRBJ1-3 gives the whole variable domain DTGVSQNPRHKITKRGQNVTFRCDPISEHNRLYWYRQTLGQGPEFLTYFQNEAQLEKSRLLSDRFSAERPKGSFSTLEIQRTEQGDSAMYLCASTLIQSSGNTIYFGEGSWLTVV.

To note about this clone: The sample holds other DNA sequences that translate to the same CDR3. This chain connects TRBV5-1 to TRBJ2-3; a possible D gene is TRBD2 (6 bases). The CDR3 is 15 residues long. Germline assignment: CDR1 SGHRS and CDR2 YFSETQ. Trimming removed 0 bases at V and 0 bases at J, with 8 bases between. The CDR3 DNA reads TGCGCCAGCAGCTTGGCGGCGGGAAGCACAGATACGCAGTATTTT. Residues: CASSLAAGSTDTQYF. Supplemented by reference TRBV5-1 and TRBJ2-3, the full variable domain reads KAGVTQTPRYLIKTRGQQVTLSCSPISGHRSVSWYQQTPGQGLQFLFEYFSETQRNKGNFPGRFSGRQFSNSRSEMNVSTLELGDSALYLCASSLAAGSTDTQYFGPGTRLTVL.

This chain joins TRBV30 and TRBJ1-5; D perhaps matches TRBD1 (5 bases). The CDR3 is made up of 14 amino acids. Trimming took 0 bases from V and 7 from J, leaving 13 bases between them. Germline V CDR1 and CDR2: GTSNPN, SVGIG (reference sequence). The DNA for the CDR3 is TGTGCCTGGAGTGTTACACAGGCCTCGCAGCCCCAGCATTTT. This codes for CAWSVTQASQPQHF.

This clone has only one observation. This CDR3 reads CASSLKAGAYNEQFF. The CDR3 nucleotides read TGCGCCAGCAGCTTAAAAGCGGGAGCCTACAATGAGCAGTTCTTC. The genes are TRBV5-1 and TRBJ2-1; 8 positions agree with TRBD2. This CDR3 is 15 amino acids long. The V gene end was trimmed by 2 bases and the J gene end by 2 bases; junction bases not matched to a gene: 3. Per the germline V gene, CDR1 is SGHRS and CDR2 is YFSETQ.

This clone ranks as medium-sized. The CDR3 DNA reads TGTGCCAGCAGGATCGGAGGCAACCAATATGGCTACACCTTC. It yields the protein CASRIGGNQYGYTF. The chain carries TRBV11-2 and TRBJ1-2; D not resolved. The CDR3 covers 14 residues. Trimming shortened V by 6 bases and J by 5 bases, and 16 bases separated the two germline ends. Germline V gene data show CDR1 as SGHAT and CDR2 as FQNNGV. The full variable domain, with the rest looked up from reference TRBV11-2 and TRBJ1-2, is EAGVAQSPRYKIIEKRQSVAFWCNPISGHATLYWYQQILGQGPKLLIQFQNNGVVDDSQLPKDRFSAERLKGVDSTLKIQPAKLEDSAVYLCASRIGGNQYGYTFGSGTRLTVV.

The chain employs TRBV2 and TRBJ2-7; the D gene is possibly TRBD2 (6 bases). Trimming left V 11 bases short and J 6 bases short, with 17 bases between. The CDR3 has 12 amino acids. Germline V gene sequence: CDR1 SNHLY, CDR2 FYNNEI. CDR3 region: CAGGWGGREQYF. DNA of the CDR3: TGTGCCGGAGGGTGGGGTGGGCGCGAGCAGTACTTC.

CDR3 amino acids: CASSLEVAGRTGELFF. CDR3 coding DNA: TGCGCCAGCAGCTTGGAAGTGGCAGGGAGGACCGGGGAGCTGTTTTTT. The chain links TRBV5-1 to TRBJ2-2; possible D gene TRBD2, 6 bases. V lost 0 bases, J lost 5 bases, and 14 bases lay in between. This CDR3 is built from 16 residues. CDR1 and CDR2 (germline): SGHRS, YFSETQ.

On this clone: Other nucleotide sequences from this sample produce the same CDR3. The V and J genes are TRBV27 and TRBJ2-1, with D perhaps matching TRBD2 (6 bases). Germline V gene lookup returns CDR1 MNHEY and CDR2 SMNVEV (reference sequence). The ends were cut back, 5 bases at V and 6 bases at J, with 23 bases in the middle. The CDR3 is 17 amino acids. CDR3 sequence (DNA): TGTGCCAGCAGTGCGCGGGGAAGCGCCAGGGATGTCAATGAGCAGTTCTTC. Amino acid sequence: CASSARGSARDVNEQFF.